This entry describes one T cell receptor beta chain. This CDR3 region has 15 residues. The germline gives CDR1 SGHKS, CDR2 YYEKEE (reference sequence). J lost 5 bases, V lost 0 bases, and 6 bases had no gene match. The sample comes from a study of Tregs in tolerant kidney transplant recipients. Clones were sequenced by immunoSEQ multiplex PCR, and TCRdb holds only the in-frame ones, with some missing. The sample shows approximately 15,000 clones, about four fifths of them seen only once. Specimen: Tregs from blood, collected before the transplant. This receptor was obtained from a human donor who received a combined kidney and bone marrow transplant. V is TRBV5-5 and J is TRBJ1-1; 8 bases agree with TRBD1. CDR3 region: CASSLAWTGLTEAFF. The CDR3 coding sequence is TGTGCCAGCAGCTTGGCGTGGACAGGGCTGACTGAAGCTTTCTTT.